This paragraph reports one TCR beta chain. Its cognate antigen is unknown. CDR1 MNHNY and CDR2 SVGAGI come from the germline V gene (reference sequence). The length of the CDR3 is 14 residues. V was clipped by 7 bases and J by 4 bases, with 14 bases between them. These data originate in a study of post-analysis software for immune sequencing data. Across the study: Recorded disease courses covered relapsing-remitting, secondary progressive and progressive-relapsing multiple sclerosis. Some patients had no subtype annotation.

Study outcomes and limitations: Compared with controls, patients had more of roughly 5 TRBV segments, including TRBV5-6, TRBV5-1 and TRBV20-1.

cDNA libraries for TCR beta contained unique molecular identifiers. The authors obtained roughly 500,000 cDNA molecules from around 0.96 to 9.9 million T cells. TCRdb reprocessed the PCR reads via MiXCR and lists one record per CDR3 protein. The profile shows 450,000 or so distinct CDR3 sequences, less than 45% of them singletons. The receptor comes from a girl aged 5-17 years with multiple sclerosis. The chain is built from TRBV6-6 and TRBJ2-1, with D maybe TRBD2 (6 bases). Sequencing used blood. The CDR3 is CASTWTTEYNEQFF. The CDR3 DNA sequence: TGTGCCAGCACTTGGACTACCGAATACAATGAGCAGTTCTTC.